Below, 2 T cell receptor beta chains from the same sample are listed, as sequenced in a study of T cell repertoires in cytomegalovirus infection. From the reads, TCRdb called clonotypes with MiXCR, one entry per CDR3 protein. The sample consists of under 850,000 distinct CDR3 sequences, about 33% of them appearing once. Their specific antigens are unknown. The sequencing used cultured PBMCs, collected from culture after CMV antigen stimulation. These receptors all come from a human donor in good health (CMV status not recorded). Some clones in this sample may be carry-over from other donors' samples.

The chain employs TRBV7-9 and TRBJ2-7; 8 nucleotides align to TRBD1. This CDR3 has 14 residues. With V trimmed by 5 bases and J by 7 bases, 10 bases remained unmatched. Germline V gene data show CDR1 as SEHNR and CDR2 as FQNEAQ (reference sequence). CDR3 region: CASSARDRLGEQYF. CDR3 in DNA: TGTGCCAGCAGCGCACGGGACAGGCTGGGAGAGCAGTACTTC.

This clonotype was found a few times. The J gene is TRBJ2-3, the V gene TRBV7-9; TRBD2 aligns across 10 bases. Germline CDR1 SEHNR, CDR2 FQNEAQ (reference sequence). There are 14 residues in the CDR3. J was trimmed by 4 bases and V by 8 bases; bases with no gene match: 6. CDR3 loop: CASRRGTSADTQYF. CDR3 coding DNA: TGTGCCAGCCGGCGGGGGACTAGCGCAGATACGCAGTATTTT. Variable domain in full (rest from reference TRBV7-9 and TRBJ2-3): DTGVSQNPRHKITKRGQNVTFRCDPISEHNRLYWYRQTLGQGPEFLTYFQNEAQLEKSRLLSDRFSAERPKGSFSTLEIQRTEQGDSAMYLCASRRGTSADTQYFGPGTRLTVL.